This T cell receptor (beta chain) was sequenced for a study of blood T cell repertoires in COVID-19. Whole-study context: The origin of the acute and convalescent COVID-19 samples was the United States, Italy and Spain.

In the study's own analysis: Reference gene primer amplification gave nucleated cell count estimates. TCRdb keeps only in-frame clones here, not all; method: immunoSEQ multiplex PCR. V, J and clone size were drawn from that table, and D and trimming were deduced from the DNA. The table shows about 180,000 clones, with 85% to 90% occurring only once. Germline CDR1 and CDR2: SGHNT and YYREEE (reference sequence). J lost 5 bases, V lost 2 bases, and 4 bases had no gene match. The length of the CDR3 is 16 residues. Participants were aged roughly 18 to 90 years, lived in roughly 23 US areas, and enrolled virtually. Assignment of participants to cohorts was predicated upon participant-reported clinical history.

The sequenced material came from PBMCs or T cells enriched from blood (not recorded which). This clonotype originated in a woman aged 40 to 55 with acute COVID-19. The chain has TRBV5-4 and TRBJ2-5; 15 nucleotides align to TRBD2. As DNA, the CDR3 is TGTGCCAGCAGCTTTTGGACTAGCGGGGGGGCGGAGACCCAGTACTTC. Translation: CASSFWTSGGAETQYF.